Shown below are 7 T cell receptor beta chains from a single sample sequenced in a study of T-cell reconstitution after alpha-beta-depleted transplantation in children (dated by TCRdb to the mid-2010s). Libraries were prepared through PCR. Sequenced on an Illumina HiSeq 2500. Molecular barcoding was employed in the preparation of TCR libraries, with unique molecular identifiers being used to normalize TCRbeta repertoire quantification. TCRdb reran the public reads through fastp at Q25 and MiXCR, keeping productive beta chains. All rows with the same CDR3 protein become a single entry with the most common DNA and genes. Recorded for this sample are about 130,000 distinct CDR3 sequences; roughly 10% of them occurred a single time. The ten largest clones represent 24% of the sample. The sample's treatment or condition label, decoded: allogeneic hematopoietic cell transplantation with graft depleted of TCRalphabeta T cells and CD19 B cells.

The specimen comprised PBMCs, mostly from graft donor cells, sampled 180 days after TCRalphabeta/CD19-depleted stem cell transplant. These TCRs come from a girl in the first two years of life who had a stem cell transplant for combined immunodeficiency, so the T cells may come from the graft donor.

This sequence joins TRBV12-3 or TRBV12-4 and TRBJ1-6; tentative D call: TRBD1 (6 bases). The CDR3 is 13 amino acids. Trimming took 6 bases from V and 11 from J, leaving 14 bases between them. The CDR3 spells CASSVDSRAPLHF. CDR3 bases: TGTGCCAGCAGCGTGGACAGCCGAGCACCCCTCCACTTT.

The V and J genes are TRBV10-3 and TRBJ1-1, with D perhaps matching TRBD1 (5 bases). V gave up 4 bases and J gave up 2 bases, with 17 bases separating them. Germline V gene data show CDR1 as ENHRY and CDR2 as SYGVKD. CDR3 length equals 16 residues. CDR3 coding DNA: TGTGCCATCAGTGCCCCGTCCGGGACGGCTAACACTGAAGCTTTCTTT. The encoded protein is CAISAPSGTANTEAFF.

This clonotype was seen ten or more times. V and J are TRBV9 and TRBJ2-1; 9 bases line up with TRBD2. Germline values: CDR1 SGDLS, CDR2 YYNGEE. Trimming at V came to 3 bases and at J to 9 bases, leaving 7 bases not matched to a gene. The length of the CDR3 is 14 residues. CDR3 sequence (DNA): TGTGCCAGCAGCGCTGTCCTACTAGCGGGTGAGCAGTTCTTC. It translates to CASSAVLLAGEQFF.

Only a few counts were recorded for this clonotype. The V call is TRBV19, the J call TRBJ1-5; D is unresolved. This CDR3 is 14 amino acids long. The V gene lost 0 bases and the J gene lost 4 bases, with 7 bases spanning the gap. Germline CDR1 LNHDA, CDR2 SQIVND (reference sequence). CDR3 region: CASSIESRNQPQHF. The CDR3 DNA reads as TGTGCCAGTAGTATAGAATCAAGGAATCAGCCCCAGCATTTT.

The chain couples TRBV20-1 to TRBJ2-7; 7 bases map to TRBD2. V lost 5 bases, J lost 7 bases, and 8 bases stayed unmatched. The CDR3 is 12 amino acids. From germline, CDR1 is DFQATT and CDR2 SNEGSKA (reference sequence). CDR3 nucleotides: TGCAGTGCTCCCGGACTAGTCGGGGAGCAGTACTTC. Translated, it gives CSAPGLVGEQYF.

This sequence joins TRBV29-1 and TRBJ2-4, with D perhaps being TRBD1 or TRBD2 (5 bases each). From germline, CDR1 is SQVTM and CDR2 ANQGSEA. CDR3 length equals 13 residues. V lost 5 bases to trimming and J lost 8 bases, with 16 bases between them. The CDR3 here is CSVSWGRGDIQYF. The DNA for the CDR3 is TGCAGCGTTTCTTGGGGGAGAGGAGACATTCAGTACTTC.

This clonotype showed up just a few times. V usage is TRBV18 and J usage is TRBJ2-2; weak D call: TRBD2 (5 bases). This CDR3 comprises 14 residues. Germline V lookup: CDR1 KGHSH, CDR2 LQKENI. The ends were cut back, 3 bases at V and 6 bases at J, with 11 bases in the middle. This CDR3 reads CASSPKQRAGELFF. CDR3 in DNA: TGTGCCAGCTCACCGAAACAGAGGGCCGGGGAGCTGTTTTTT.